Presented here are 18 T cell receptor beta chains from one specimen sequenced in a study of shared clonotypes between healthy human individuals (dated by TCRdb to about 2020). Libraries were made using the immunoSEQ multiplex PCR assay. TCRdb retrieved this table from immuneACCESS and kept in-frame rearrangements only. Not all clones are present; in checked studies, unresolved V genes account for under half, and no reason is known for the remainder. The sample has over a million clones on record, approximately 78% of them singletons. The ten largest make up roughly 0.56% of the sample. Sequencing input: memory CD4+ T cells from PBMCs. The sample's cell subset or site label is to be understood as: CD45RA-negative fraction. These receptors originate from a man in his late teens or twenties in good health. Some clones in this sample may be carry-over from other donors' samples.

The V gene is TRBV7-2, the J gene TRBJ2-2, with D possibly matching TRBD2 (7 bases). V was clipped by 5 bases and J by 0 bases, with 16 bases between them. This CDR3 is built from 17 residues. The germline CDR1 and CDR2 sequences are SGHTA and FQGNSA. The CDR3 sequence: CASSPRGGAANTGELFF. The CDR3 DNA sequence: TGTGCCAGCAGCCCTAGGGGGGGAGCCGCGAACACCGGGGAGCTGTTTTTT.

The chain links TRBV5-4 to TRBJ2-7; no reliable D call. In germline, CDR1 is SGHNT, CDR2 YYREEE (reference sequence). V dropped 3 bases and J dropped 2 bases, with 6 bases sitting between them. The CDR3 totals 12 residues. CDR3 bases: TGTGCCAGCAGCTACGACACCTACGAGCAGTACTTC. It specifies CASSYDTYEQYF.

This clone was found a few times. This specimen includes other DNA sequences encoding the same CDR3. The J gene is TRBJ1-1, the V gene TRBV28; D unclear. Deletions cut 5 bases from V and 5 bases from J, with 6 bases between. Per the germline V gene, CDR1 is MDHEN and CDR2 is SYDVKM. CDR3 length: 11 amino acids. This chain's CDR3 is CASSLRTEAFF. CDR3 sequence (DNA): TGTGCCAGCAGTCTCAGGACTGAAGCTTTCTTT.

This chain joins TRBV4-2 and TRBJ1-2, with D possibly matching TRBD1 (6 bases). The CDR3 is 13 residues long. V lost 0 bases to trimming and J lost 8 bases, with 10 bases between them. The V gene's germline CDR1 is LGHNA and CDR2 YNFKEQ. Written as DNA, the CDR3 is TGTGCCAGCAGCCAAGATAACAGGGCCGGCTACACCTTC. This translates into CASSQDNRAGYTF.

The chain joins TRBV11-3 to TRBJ2-1; TRBD1 is a possible D gene (5 bases). The CDR3 extends over 15 amino acids. The germline V gene encodes CDR1 SGHNT and CDR2 YENEEA. Trimming left V 4 bases short and J 1 base short, with 11 bases between. The CDR3 DNA reads TGTGCCAGCAGCTACCGTCAGGGATCCTACAATGAGCAGTTCTTC. Its translation: CASSYRQGSYNEQFF.

This chain uses TRBV5-1 with TRBJ2-1, with TRBD1 matching over 7 bases. The CDR3 loop spans 14 amino acids. Trimming removed 4 bases from V and 9 bases from J; junction bases left unmatched: 10. Germline V lookup: CDR1 SGHRS, CDR2 YFSETQ. This chain's CDR3 is CASSAALQGIEQFF. In DNA form, the CDR3 reads TGCGCCAGCAGCGCCGCTTTACAGGGGATTGAGCAGTTCTTC.

This clone showed up just once. V is TRBV7-8 and J is TRBJ2-2, with 7 bases identical to TRBD1. V dropped 4 bases and J dropped 4; count of bases not matched to a gene: 6. Germline V gives CDR1 SGHVS, CDR2 FQNEAQ. This CDR3 is built from 15 residues. The CDR3 coding sequence is TGTGCCAGCAGCTATACAGGGGTCAGCACCGGGGAGCTGTTTTTT. Its translation is CASSYTGVSTGELFF.

The chain couples TRBV18 to TRBJ2-1, with D perhaps matching TRBD2 (6 bases). Trimming pared 1 base from V and 4 bases from J, leaving 11 bases between. There are 15 residues in the CDR3. The V gene's germline CDR1 is KGHSH and CDR2 LQKENI. CDR3 sequence: CASSPLADEYNEQFF. CDR3 nucleotide sequence: TGTGCCAGCTCACCACTAGCGGATGAGTACAATGAGCAGTTCTTC.

DNA of the CDR3: TGTGCCAGCAGTTACTATCCTGGTAGAGATACGCAGTATTTT. This encodes CASSYYPGRDTQYF. The chain couples TRBV6-6 to TRBJ2-3, with no clear D. The length of the CDR3 is 14 residues. Trimming removed 1 base at V and 5 bases at J, with 10 bases between. Germline loops: CDR1 MNHNY, CDR2 SVGAGI (reference sequence).

The chain carries TRBV5-1 and TRBJ1-5; weak D call: TRBD1 (5 bases). Trimming took off 0 bases at V and 3 bases at J, with 7 bases between the two ends. The CDR3 is made up of 14 amino acids. Per germline, CDR1 SGHRS and CDR2 YFSETQ. This CDR3 reads CASSLAGNNQPQHF. Written as DNA, the CDR3 is TGCGCCAGCAGCTTGGCAGGGAACAATCAGCCCCAGCATTTT.

The chain uses TRBV19 and TRBJ2-7; the match to TRBD1 covers 9 bases. The CDR3 runs to 16 residues. The germline CDR1 and CDR2 sequences are LNHDA and SQIVND (reference sequence). The V and J ends lost 4 bases and 2 bases, in that order; junction bases with no gene match: 9. CDR3 residues: CASSTGQGTPTYEQYF. The CDR3 DNA reads TGTGCCAGTAGTACGGGACAGGGAACTCCCACCTACGAGCAGTACTTC.

As regards this clone: Just one base apart from a much larger clone, this may be a read error. The rearrangement uses TRBV27 and TRBJ1-4; D is ambiguous. Trimming cost V 2 bases and J 0 bases, with 10 bases left between them. This CDR3 spans 16 amino acids. Germline-derived CDR1 and CDR2 are MNHEY and SMNVEV (reference sequence). CDR3 sequence: CASSLRVGATNEKLFF. The CDR3 bases are TGTGCCAGCAGTTTACGGGTGGGCGCAACTAATGAAAAACTGTTTTTT.

The rearrangement joins TRBV6-1 to TRBJ2-7; 7 bases align to TRBD2. With V trimmed by 6 bases and J by 2 bases, 7 bases remained unmatched. The CDR3 contains 14 residues. Per the germline V gene, CDR1 is MNHNS and CDR2 is SASEGT. The CDR3 sequence: CASRTARGTYEQYF. The CDR3 coding sequence is TGTGCCAGCAGAACCGCGCGGGGGACCTACGAGCAGTACTTC.

This chain links TRBV15 with TRBJ1-5; 9 bases align to TRBD1. V shed 4 bases and J 4 bases; nucleotides not matched to a gene: 5. This CDR3 is 15 amino acids long. The germline gives CDR1 LNHNV, CDR2 YYDKDF (reference sequence). CDR3 DNA sequence: TGTGCCACCAGCATCCGGACAGGGGAGAATCAGCCCCAGCATTTT. Translating gives CATSIRTGENQPQHF. Full variable domain (remainder filled in from reference TRBV15 and TRBJ1-5): DAMVIQNPRYQVTQFGKPVTLSCSQTLNHNVMYWYQQKSSQAPKLLFHYYDKDFNNEADTPDNFQSRRPNTSFCFLDIRSPGLGDTAMYLCATSIRTGENQPQHFGDGTRLSIL.

The rearrangement links TRBV19 to TRBJ2-2; TRBD1 matches at 8 bases. The V and J ends lost 9 bases and 5 bases, in that order; junction bases with no gene match: 8. Germline V gene lookup returns CDR1 LNHDA and CDR2 SQIVND (reference sequence). There are 14 residues in the CDR3. Here the CDR3 reads CASHRDRQTGELFF. The CDR3 DNA is TGTGCCAGCCACAGGGACAGGCAGACCGGGGAGCTGTTTTTT. Full variable domain (rest looked up from reference TRBV19 and TRBJ2-2): DGGITQSPKYLFRKEGQNVTLSCEQNLNHDAMYWYRQDPGQGLRLIYYSQIVNDFQKGDIAEGYSVSREKKESFPLTVTSAQKNPTAFYLCASHRDRQTGELFFGEGSRLTVL.

This clone was counted once. This chain connects TRBV18 to TRBJ2-3, with 9 bases fitting TRBD1. J gave up 1 base and V 2 bases, and 7 bases lay outside the gene matches. CDR3 length: 17 residues. Germline assignment: CDR1 KGHSH and CDR2 LQKENI. CDR3 sequence reads: CASSPDPGQGRTDTQYF. CDR3 DNA sequence: TGTGCCAGCTCACCAGACCCGGGACAGGGCCGCACAGATACGCAGTATTTT.

In regard to this clone: This specimen includes other DNA sequences encoding the same CDR3. The rearrangement links TRBV2 to TRBJ2-3; the match to TRBD2 covers 11 bases. The CDR3 length is 14 residues. The germline V gene has CDR1 SNHLY and CDR2 FYNNEI. The ends lost 8 bases at V and 3 bases at J; junction bases unmatched: 4. CDR3 sequence reads: CASLSGRATDTQYF. The CDR3 DNA sequence: TGTGCCAGCCTTAGCGGGAGGGCAACAGATACGCAGTATTTT.

Notes on this clone: The junction and the germline gene differ at one end; a read error may be behind it. The V gene is TRBV5-1, the J gene TRBJ2-5; the match to TRBD2 covers 12 bases. The germline V gene encodes CDR1 SGHRS and CDR2 YFSETQ. CDR3 length equals 14 residues. In DNA, the CDR3 is TGCGCCAGCAGCTTGGGCCCCGGACTAGCGGGAAGGGACTTC. Its translation is CASSLGPGLAGRDF.